The source of this T cell receptor beta chain is a study of T cell responses to AZD1222 COVID-19 vaccine. Study-level results: Just a handful of AZD1222 recipients tested seropositive at baseline.

Sequenced by immunoSEQ multiplex PCR; TCRdb stores in-frame clones only, minus some. This sample has about 78,000 clones; around 90% occur once, and the top ten carry around 5.1%. Note on this clone: Its antigen is still unknown.

Germline CDR1 is KGHSH and CDR2 is LQKENI. CDR3 length: 14 amino acids. The V gene lost 3 bases and the J gene lost 6 bases, with 9 bases spanning the gap. The starting material was peripheral blood, obtained on day 0 of MenACWY control vaccination. The sequence came from an adult in good health. The chain couples TRBV18 to TRBJ1-6; D gene uncertain. CDR3 loop: CASSPFKGNSPLHF. CDR3 bases: TGTGCCAGCTCACCTTTCAAGGGTAATTCACCCCTCCACTTT.